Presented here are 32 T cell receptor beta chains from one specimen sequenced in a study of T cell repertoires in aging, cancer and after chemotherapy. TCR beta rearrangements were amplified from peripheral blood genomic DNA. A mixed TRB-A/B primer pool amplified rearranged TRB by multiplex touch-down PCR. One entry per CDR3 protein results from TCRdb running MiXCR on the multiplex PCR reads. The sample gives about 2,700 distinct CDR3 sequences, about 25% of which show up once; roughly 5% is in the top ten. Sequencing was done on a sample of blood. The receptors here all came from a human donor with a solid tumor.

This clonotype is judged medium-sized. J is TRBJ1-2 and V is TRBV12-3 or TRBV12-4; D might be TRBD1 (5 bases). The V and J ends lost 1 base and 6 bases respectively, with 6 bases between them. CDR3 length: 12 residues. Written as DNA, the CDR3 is TGTGCCAGCAGTTTAGGGGGGGATGGCTACACCTTC. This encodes CASSLGGDGYTF.

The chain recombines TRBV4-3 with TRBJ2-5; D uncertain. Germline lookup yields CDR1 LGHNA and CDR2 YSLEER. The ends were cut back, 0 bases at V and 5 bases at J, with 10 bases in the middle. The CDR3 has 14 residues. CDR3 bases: TGCGCCAGCAGCCAAGAAATAGGGTTGGAGACCCAGTACTTC. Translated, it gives CASSQEIGLETQYF.

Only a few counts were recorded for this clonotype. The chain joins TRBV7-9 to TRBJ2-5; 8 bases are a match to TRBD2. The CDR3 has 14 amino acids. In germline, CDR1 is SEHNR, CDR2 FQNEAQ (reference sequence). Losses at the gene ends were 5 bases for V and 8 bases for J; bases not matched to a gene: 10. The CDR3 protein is CASSTLAALQTQYF. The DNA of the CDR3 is TGTGCCAGCAGCACACTAGCGGCGCTCCAAACCCAGTACTTC.

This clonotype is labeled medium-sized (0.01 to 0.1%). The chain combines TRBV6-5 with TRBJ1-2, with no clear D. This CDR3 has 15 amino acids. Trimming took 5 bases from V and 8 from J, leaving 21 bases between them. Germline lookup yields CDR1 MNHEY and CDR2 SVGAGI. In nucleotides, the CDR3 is TGTGCCAGCAGTCCCAGGCCCTCTCTACTATTAGGCTACACCTTC. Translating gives CASSPRPSLLLGYTF.

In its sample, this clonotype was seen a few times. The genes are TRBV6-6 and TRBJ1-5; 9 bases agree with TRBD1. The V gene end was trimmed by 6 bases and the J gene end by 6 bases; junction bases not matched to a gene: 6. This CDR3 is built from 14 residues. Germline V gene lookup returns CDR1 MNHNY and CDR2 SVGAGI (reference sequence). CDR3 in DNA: TGTGCCAGCAGCGTCACAGGGGGCCTTCAGCCCCAGCATTTT. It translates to CASSVTGGLQPQHF.

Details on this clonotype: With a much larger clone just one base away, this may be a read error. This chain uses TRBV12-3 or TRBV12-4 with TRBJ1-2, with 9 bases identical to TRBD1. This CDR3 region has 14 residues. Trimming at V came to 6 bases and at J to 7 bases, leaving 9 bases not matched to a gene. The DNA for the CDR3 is TGTGCCAGCAGCCGAATGGACAGGGGTATTGGCTACACCTTC. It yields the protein CASSRMDRGIGYTF.

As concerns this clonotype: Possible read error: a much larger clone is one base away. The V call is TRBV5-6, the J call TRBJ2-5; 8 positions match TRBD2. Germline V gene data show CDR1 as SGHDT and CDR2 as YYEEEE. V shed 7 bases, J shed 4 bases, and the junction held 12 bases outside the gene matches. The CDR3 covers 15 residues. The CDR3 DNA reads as TGTGCCAGCGGATCCGGGACTAGTGTGGTAGAGACCCAGTACTTC. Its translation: CASGSGTSVVETQYF.

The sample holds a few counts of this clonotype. CDR3 in DNA: TGTGCCAGCAGTGAACATATTTTAAGGGGTTTAGCGGGGGGGCCGTACAATGAGCAGTTCTTC. Protein product: CASSEHILRGLAGGPYNEQFF. J is TRBJ2-1 and V is TRBV6-1; 11 bases are a match to TRBD2. This CDR3 spans 21 amino acids. CDR1 is MNHNS, CDR2 SASEGT, per germline. The V gene end was trimmed by 2 bases and the J gene end by 4 bases; junction bases not matched to a gene: 19.

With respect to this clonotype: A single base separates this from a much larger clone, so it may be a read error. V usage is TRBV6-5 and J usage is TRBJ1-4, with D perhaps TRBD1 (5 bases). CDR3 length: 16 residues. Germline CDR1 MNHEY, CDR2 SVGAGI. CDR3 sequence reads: CAISESGRTTNKKLFF. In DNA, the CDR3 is TGTGCCATCAGTGAGTCGGGACGTACAACTAATAAAAAACTGTTTTTT.

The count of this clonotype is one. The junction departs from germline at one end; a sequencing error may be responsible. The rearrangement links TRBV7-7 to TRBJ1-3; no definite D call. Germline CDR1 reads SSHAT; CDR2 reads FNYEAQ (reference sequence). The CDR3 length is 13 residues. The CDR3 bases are TGTGCTAGCAGCCCCAGCTCTGGAAACACCATATATTTT. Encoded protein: CASSPSSGNTIYF.

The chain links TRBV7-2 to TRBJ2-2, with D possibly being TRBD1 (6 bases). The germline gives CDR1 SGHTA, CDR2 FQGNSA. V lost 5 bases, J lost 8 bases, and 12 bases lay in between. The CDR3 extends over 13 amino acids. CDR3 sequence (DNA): TGTGCCAGCAGCAGTGACAGGCTAGGGGAGCTGTTTTTT. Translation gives CASSSDRLGELFF.

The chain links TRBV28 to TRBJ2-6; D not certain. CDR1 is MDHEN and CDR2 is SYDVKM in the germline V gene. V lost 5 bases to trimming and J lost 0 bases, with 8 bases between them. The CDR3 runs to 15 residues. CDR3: CASSPTVSGANVLTF. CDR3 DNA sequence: TGTGCCAGCAGTCCCACGGTCTCTGGGGCCAACGTCCTGACTTTC.

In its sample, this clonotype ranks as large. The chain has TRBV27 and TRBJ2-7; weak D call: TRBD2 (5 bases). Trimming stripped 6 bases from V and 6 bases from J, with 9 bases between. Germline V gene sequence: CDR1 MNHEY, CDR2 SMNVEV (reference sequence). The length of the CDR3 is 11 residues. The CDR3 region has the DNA TGTGCCAGCAGCCCCGGGGTCGAGCAGTACTTC. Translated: CASSPGVEQYF.

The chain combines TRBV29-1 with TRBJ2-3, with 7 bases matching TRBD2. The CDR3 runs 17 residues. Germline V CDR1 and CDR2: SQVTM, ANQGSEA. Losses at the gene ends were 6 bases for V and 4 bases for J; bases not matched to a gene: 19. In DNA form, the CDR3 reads TGCAGCGTCGCTCGGGTGAGCGGGGCTAGCGCTTCAGATACGCAGTATTTT. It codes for CSVARVSGASASDTQYF.

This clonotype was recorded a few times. CDR3 nucleotides: TGTGCCAGCAGCTTAGGGTCCAGCGGACTCTCGGATACGCAGTATTTT. Amino acids: CASSLGSSGLSDTQYF. The genes are TRBV11-1 and TRBJ2-3; weak D call: TRBD2 (5 bases). V was cut by 1 base and J by 6 bases, with 17 bases left in between. The germline V gene has CDR1 SGHAT and CDR2 FQDESV (reference sequence). CDR3 length: 16 residues.

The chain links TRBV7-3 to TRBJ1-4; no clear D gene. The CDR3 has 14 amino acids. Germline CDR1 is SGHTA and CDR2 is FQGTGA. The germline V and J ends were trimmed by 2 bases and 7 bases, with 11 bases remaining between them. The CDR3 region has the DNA TGTGCCAGCAGCTTACTGGGTGAGACTGAAAAACTGTTTTTT. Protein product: CASSLLGETEKLFF. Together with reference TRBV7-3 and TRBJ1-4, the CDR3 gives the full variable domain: GAGVSQTPSNKVTEKGKYVELRCDPISGHTALYWYRQSLGQGPEFLIYFQGTGAADDSGLPNDRFFAVRPEGSVSTLKIQRTERGDSAVYLCASSLLGETEKLFFGSGTQLSVL.

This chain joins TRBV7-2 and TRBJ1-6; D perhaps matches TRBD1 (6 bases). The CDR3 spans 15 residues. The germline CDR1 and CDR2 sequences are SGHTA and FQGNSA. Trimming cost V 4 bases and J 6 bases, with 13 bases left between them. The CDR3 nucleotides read TGTGCCAGCAGCTCCCAGACAGGATCTAATTCACCCCTCCACTTT. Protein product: CASSSQTGSNSPLHF.

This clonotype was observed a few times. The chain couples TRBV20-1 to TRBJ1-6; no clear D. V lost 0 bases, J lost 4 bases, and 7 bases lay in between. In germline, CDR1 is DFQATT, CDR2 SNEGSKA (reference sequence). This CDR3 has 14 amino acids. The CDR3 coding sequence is TGCAGTGCTAGAGAGCACCCTTATAATTCACCCCTCCACTTT. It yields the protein CSAREHPYNSPLHF.

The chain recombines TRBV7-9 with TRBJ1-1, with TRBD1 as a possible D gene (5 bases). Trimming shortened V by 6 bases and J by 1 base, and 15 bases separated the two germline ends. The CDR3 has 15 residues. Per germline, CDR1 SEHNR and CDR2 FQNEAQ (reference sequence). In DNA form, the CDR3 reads TGTGCCAGCAGACCTCCAGGGCTGAGGAACACTGAAGCTTTCTTT. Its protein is CASRPPGLRNTEAFF.

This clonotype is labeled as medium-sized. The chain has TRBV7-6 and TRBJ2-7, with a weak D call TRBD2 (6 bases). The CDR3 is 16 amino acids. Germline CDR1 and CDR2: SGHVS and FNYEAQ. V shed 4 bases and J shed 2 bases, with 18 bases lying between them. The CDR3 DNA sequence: TGTGCCAGCAGCTCTATACGCGGGATCCATACCTACGAGCAGTACTTC. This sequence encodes CASSSIRGIHTYEQYF.

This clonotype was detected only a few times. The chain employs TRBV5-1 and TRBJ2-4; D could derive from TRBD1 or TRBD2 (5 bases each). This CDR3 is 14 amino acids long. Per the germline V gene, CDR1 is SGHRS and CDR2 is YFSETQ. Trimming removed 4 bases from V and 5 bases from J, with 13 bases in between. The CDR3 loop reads CASSIMGPQNIQYF. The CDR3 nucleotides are TGCGCCAGCAGCATCATGGGACCTCAAAACATTCAGTACTTC.

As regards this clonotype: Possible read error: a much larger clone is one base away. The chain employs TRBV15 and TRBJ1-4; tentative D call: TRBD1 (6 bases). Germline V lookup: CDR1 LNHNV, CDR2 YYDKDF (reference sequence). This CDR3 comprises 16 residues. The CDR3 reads CATSSGPGQTNKKLFF. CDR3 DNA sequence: TGTGCCACCAGCAGCGGCCCGGGACAAACTAATAAAAAACTGTTTTTT.

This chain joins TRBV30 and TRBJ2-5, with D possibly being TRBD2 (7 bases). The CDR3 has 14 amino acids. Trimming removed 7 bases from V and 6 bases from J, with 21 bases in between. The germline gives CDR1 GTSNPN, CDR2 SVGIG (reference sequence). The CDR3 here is CAFIPDGGPKTQYF. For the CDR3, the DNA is TGTGCCTTCATACCCGACGGGGGGCCAAAGACCCAGTACTTC.

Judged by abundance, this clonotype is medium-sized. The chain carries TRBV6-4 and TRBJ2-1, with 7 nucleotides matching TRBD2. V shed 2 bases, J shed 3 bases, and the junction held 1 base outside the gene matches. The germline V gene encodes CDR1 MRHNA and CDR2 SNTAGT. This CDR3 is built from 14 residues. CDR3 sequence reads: CASSDGGGYNEQFF. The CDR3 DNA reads TGTGCCAGCAGTGACGGGGGGGGCTACAATGAGCAGTTCTTC.

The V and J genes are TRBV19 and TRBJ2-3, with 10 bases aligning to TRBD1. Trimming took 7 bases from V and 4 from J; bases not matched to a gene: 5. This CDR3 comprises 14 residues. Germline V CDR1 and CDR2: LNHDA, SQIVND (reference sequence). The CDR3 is CASTPGTGADTQYF. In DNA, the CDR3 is TGTGCCAGTACCCCCGGGACAGGGGCAGATACGCAGTATTTT.

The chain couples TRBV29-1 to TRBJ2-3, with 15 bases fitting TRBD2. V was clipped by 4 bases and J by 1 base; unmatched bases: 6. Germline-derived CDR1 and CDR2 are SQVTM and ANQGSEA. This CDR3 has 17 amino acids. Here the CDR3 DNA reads TGCAGCGTTGGAGGGACTAGCGGGGGGCCGCGCACAGATACGCAGTATTTT. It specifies CSVGGTSGGPRTDTQYF.

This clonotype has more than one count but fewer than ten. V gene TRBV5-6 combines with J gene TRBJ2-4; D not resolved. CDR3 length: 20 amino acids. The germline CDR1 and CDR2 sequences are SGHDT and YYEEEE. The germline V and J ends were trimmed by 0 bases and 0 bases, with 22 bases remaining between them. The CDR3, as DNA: TGTGCCAGCAGCTTGGCCCCTTCTCTGAGTGTAAGATTAGCCAAAAACATTCAGTACTTC. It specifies CASSLAPSLSVRLAKNIQYF.

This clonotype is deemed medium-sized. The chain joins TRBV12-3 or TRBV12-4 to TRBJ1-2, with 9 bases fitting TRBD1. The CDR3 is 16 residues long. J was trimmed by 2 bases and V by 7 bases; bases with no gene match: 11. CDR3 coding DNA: TGTGCCAGCACCCTTAGACCGGGACAGGGAAACTATGGCTACACCTTC. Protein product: CASTLRPGQGNYGYTF.

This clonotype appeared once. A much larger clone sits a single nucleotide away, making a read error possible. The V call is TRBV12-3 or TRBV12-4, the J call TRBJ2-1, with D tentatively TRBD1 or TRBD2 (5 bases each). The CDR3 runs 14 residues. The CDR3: CATSLMLEGNEQFF. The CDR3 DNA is TGTGCCACCAGTTTGATGCTAGAGGGGAATGAGCAGTTCTTC.

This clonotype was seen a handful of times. DNA for the CDR3: TGTGCCAGCAGCTTACCGGGACTACCTTCCCCGACGCAGTATTTT. The encoded protein is CASSLPGLPSPTQYF. This chain uses TRBV7-2 with TRBJ2-3, with 7 bases identical to TRBD2. The germline CDR1 and CDR2 sequences are SGHTA and FQGNSA. The length of the CDR3 is 15 residues. J was trimmed by 9 bases and V by 2 bases; bases with no gene match: 11.

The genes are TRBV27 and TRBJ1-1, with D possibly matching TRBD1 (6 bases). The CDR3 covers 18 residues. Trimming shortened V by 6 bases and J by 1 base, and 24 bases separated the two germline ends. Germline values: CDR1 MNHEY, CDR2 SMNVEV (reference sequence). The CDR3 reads CASSLLWGVQGANTEAFF. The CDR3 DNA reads TGTGCCAGCAGCCTCTTATGGGGGGTACAGGGTGCGAACACTGAAGCTTTCTTT.

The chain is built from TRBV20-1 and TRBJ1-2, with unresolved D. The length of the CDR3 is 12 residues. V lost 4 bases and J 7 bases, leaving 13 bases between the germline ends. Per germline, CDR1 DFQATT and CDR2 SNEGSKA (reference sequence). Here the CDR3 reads CSANSGESGYTF. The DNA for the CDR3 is TGCAGTGCTAACTCGGGAGAGTCTGGCTACACCTTC.